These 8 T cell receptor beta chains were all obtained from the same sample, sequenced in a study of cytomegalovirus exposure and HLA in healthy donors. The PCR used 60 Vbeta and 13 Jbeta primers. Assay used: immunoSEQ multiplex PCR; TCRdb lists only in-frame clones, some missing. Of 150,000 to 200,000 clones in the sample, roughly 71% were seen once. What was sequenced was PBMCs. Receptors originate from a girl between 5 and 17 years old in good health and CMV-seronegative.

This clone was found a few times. CDR3 coding DNA: TGTGCCAGCAGTGAATCGGGAGGGGGCCCCTCTGGAAACACCATATATTTT. This sequence encodes CASSESGGGPSGNTIYF. This rearrangement joins TRBV25-1 to TRBJ1-3, with 7 bases fitting TRBD1. J gave up 0 bases and V 1 base, and 6 bases lay outside the gene matches. The CDR3 has 17 amino acids. CDR1 and CDR2 from the germline V gene are MGHDK and SYGVNS.

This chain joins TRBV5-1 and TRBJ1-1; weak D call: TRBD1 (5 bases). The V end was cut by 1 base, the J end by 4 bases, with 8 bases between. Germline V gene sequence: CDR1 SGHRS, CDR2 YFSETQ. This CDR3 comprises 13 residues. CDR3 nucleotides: TGCGCCAGCAGCTTGTCAAGGGGCACTGAAGCTTTCTTT. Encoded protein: CASSLSRGTEAFF.

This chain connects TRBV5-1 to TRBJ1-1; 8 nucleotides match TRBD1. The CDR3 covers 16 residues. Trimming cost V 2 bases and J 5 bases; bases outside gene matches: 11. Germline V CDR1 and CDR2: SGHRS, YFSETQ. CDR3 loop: CASSFVTGGVGTEAFF. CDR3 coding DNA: TGCGCCAGCAGCTTTGTCACAGGGGGGGTGGGAACTGAAGCTTTCTTT.

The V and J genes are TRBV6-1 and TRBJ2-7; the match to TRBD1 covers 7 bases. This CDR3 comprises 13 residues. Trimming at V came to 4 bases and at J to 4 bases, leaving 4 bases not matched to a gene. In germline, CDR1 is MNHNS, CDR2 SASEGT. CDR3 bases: TGTGCCAGCAGTGGCGAACAGGGGTACGAGCAGTACTTC. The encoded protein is CASSGEQGYEQYF.

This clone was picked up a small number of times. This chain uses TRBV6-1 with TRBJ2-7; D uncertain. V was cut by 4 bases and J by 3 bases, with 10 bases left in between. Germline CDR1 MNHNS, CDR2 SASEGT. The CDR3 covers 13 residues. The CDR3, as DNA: TGTGCCAGCAGTGGGGCCGAGCACTACGAGCAGTACTTC. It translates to CASSGAEHYEQYF.

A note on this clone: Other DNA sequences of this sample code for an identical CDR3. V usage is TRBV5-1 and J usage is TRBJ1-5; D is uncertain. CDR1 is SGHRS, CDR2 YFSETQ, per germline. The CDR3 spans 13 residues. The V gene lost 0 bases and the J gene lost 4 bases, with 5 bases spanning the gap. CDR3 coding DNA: TGCGCCAGCAGCTTGGGTCAAAATCAGCCCCAGCATTTT. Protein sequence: CASSLGQNQPQHF.

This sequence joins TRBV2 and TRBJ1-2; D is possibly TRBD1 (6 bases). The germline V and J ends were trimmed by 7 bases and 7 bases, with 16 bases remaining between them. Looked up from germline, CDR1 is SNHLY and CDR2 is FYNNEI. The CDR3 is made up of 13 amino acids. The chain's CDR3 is CASITGPQGGYTF. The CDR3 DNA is TGTGCCAGCATCACAGGGCCACAGGGTGGCTACACCTTC.

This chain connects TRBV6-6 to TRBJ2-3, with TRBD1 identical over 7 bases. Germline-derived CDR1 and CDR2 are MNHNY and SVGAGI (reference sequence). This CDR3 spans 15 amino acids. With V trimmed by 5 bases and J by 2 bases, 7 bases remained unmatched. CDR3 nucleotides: TGTGCCAGCAGTCCGAACAGGGGATCCACAGATACGCAGTATTTT. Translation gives CASSPNRGSTDTQYF.